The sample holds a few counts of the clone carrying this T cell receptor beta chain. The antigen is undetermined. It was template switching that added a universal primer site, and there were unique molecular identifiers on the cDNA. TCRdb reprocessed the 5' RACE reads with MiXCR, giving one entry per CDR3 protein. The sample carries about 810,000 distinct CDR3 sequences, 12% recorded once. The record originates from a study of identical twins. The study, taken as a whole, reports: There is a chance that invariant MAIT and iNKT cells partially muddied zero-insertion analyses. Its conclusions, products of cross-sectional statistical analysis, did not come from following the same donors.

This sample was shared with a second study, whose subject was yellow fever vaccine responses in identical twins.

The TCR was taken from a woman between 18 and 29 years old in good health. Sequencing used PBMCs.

The CDR3 coding sequence is TGTGCCAGCAGTAAAGGACAGGGAACTGAAGCTTTCTTT. Translation: CASSKGQGTEAFF. This sequence joins TRBV12-3 or TRBV12-4 and TRBJ1-1; 8 nucleotides match TRBD1. CDR3 length equals 13 residues. V lost 5 bases, J lost 5 bases, and 4 bases stayed unmatched.